This section outlines one T cell receptor (beta chain) sequence together with its context. Its antigen remains unknown. This entry is derived from a study of cytomegalovirus exposure and HLA in healthy donors. Study background: It was reported in a later analysis that the 100 to 150 validation repertoires used the same platform as the 666 first-cohort repertoires. Whole-study findings and limits: Reports showed the classifier diagnosing cytomegalovirus status with high specificity and sensitivity. Many donors carried some public TCRs, although rarity characterized most TCR sequences.

Clones were read by immunoSEQ multiplex PCR, and TCRdb kept only the in-frame ones, dropping some. Of about 360,000 clones listed, 80% to 90% are singletons. With 4 bases clipped from V and 4 bases from J, the junction kept 2 bases outside the gene matches. Germline V gene lookup returns CDR1 SGHVS and CDR2 FNYEAQ. CDR3 length: 13 amino acids. Sample: PBMCs. This chain connects TRBV7-6 to TRBJ1-2; 8 nucleotides align to TRBD1. This sequence originates from a woman between 18 and 30 years old in good health and CMV-seronegative. The CDR3 sequence: CASSSTGGYGYTF. In nucleotides, the CDR3 is TGTGCCAGCAGCTCCACAGGGGGCTATGGCTACACCTTC.